This is a list of T cell receptor beta chains from one sample in a study of tumor-infiltrating lymphocytes in primary liver carcinoma. MiXCR was run by TCRdb on the multiplex PCR reads, yielding one entry per CDR3 protein. The table records about 310,000 distinct CDR3 sequences, around 50% of them present only once. Sequenced input: peripheral blood. The origin of the receptors is a woman in her twenties or thirties with primary liver carcinoma and hepatitis B virus infection. Both conserved end residues are part of each CDR3. Each record gives: CDR3 protein, CDR3 DNA, clone size, V gene, J gene, D gene. D genes are given only for firm matches. Size is omitted from some rows. Given values are once, few, many or a class for expanded clones.

CDR3aa: CASSVDISPLHF; CDR3nt: TGTGCCAGCAGCGTTGACATATCACCCCTCCACTTT; abundance: NA; v_gene: TRBV7-9; j_gene: TRBJ1-6; d_gene: NA
CDR3aa: CAWSAGTGYYEQHF; CDR3nt: TGTGCCTGGAGCGCCGGGACAGGGTACTACGAGCAGCACTTC; abundance: NA; v_gene: TRBV30; j_gene: TRBJ2-7; d_gene: TRBD1
CDR3aa: CANSLRHGTGTQYF; CDR3nt: TGTGCCAACAGCTTACGACACGGCACAGGTACGCAGTATTTT; abundance: NA; v_gene: TRBV11-1; j_gene: TRBJ2-3; d_gene: NA
CDR3aa: CASSRGGGNQPQHF; CDR3nt: TGTGCCAGCAGTAGAGGAGGTGGCAATCAGCCCCAGCATTTT; abundance: NA; v_gene: TRBV6-5; j_gene: TRBJ1-5; d_gene: NA
CDR3aa: CASSQDLGQGAAEQYF; CDR3nt: TGTGCCAGCAGCCAAGACCTCGGACAGGGGGCGGCCGAGCAGTACTTC; abundance: NA; v_gene: TRBV14; j_gene: TRBJ2-7; d_gene: TRBD1
CDR3aa: CASSWDSNQPQHF; CDR3nt: TGTGCCAGCAGCTGGGACAGCAATCAGCCCCAGCATTTT; abundance: many; v_gene: TRBV6-2/TRBV6-3; j_gene: TRBJ1-5; d_gene: NA
CDR3aa: CANSQDLSNYGCTF; CDR3nt: NA; abundance: NA; v_gene: TRBV4-1; j_gene: TRBJ1-2; d_gene: NA
CDR3aa: CASRTGDVYNEQFF; CDR3nt: TGTGCCAGCCGCACAGGGGATGTCTACAATGAGCAGTTCTTC; abundance: NA; v_gene: TRBV6-1; j_gene: TRBJ2-1; d_gene: TRBD1
CDR3aa: CASGTIVGSYEQYF; CDR3nt: TGTGCCAGCGGTACGATCGTCGGGAGCTACGAGCAGTACTTC; abundance: few; v_gene: TRBV6-6; j_gene: TRBJ2-7; d_gene: NA
CDR3aa: CASSQHDSKQETQYF; CDR3nt: TGCGCCAGCAGCCAACACGATAGCAAACAAGAGACCCAGTACTTC; abundance: many; v_gene: TRBV4-1; j_gene: TRBJ2-5; d_gene: NA
CDR3aa: CASSSGLQSYNEQFF; CDR3nt: TGTGCCAGCAGCTCCGGACTGCAGTCCTACAATGAGCAGTTCTTC; abundance: NA; v_gene: TRBV7-9; j_gene: TRBJ2-1; d_gene: NA
CDR3aa: CASATSGSGSSYNEQFF; CDR3nt: TGTGCCAGCGCTACAAGTGGTAGCGGGAGCTCCTACAATGAGCAGTTCTTC; abundance: few; v_gene: TRBV7-9; j_gene: TRBJ2-1; d_gene: TRBD2
CDR3aa: CASSGGSRAYEQYF; CDR3nt: TGTGCCAGCAGTGGGGGTTCGCGGGCCTACGAGCAGTACTTC; abundance: few; v_gene: TRBV12-3/TRBV12-4; j_gene: TRBJ2-7; d_gene: NA
CDR3aa: CASSLDGIAGYNEQIF; CDR3nt: TGTGCTAGCAGCTTAGATGGCATAGCGGGTTACAATGAGCAGATCTTC; abundance: NA; v_gene: TRBV11-2; j_gene: TRBJ2-1; d_gene: TRBD2
CDR3aa: CASSTTDLGITDTQYF; CDR3nt: TGTGCCAGCAGTACTACAGATTTAGGGATCACAGATACGCAGTATTTT; abundance: few; v_gene: TRBV12-3/TRBV12-4; j_gene: TRBJ2-3; d_gene: NA
CDR3aa: CVSSYSGRTNTEAFF; CDR3nt: TGTGTCAGCAGTTACTCCGGTCGCACGAACACTGAAGCTTTCTTT; abundance: NA; v_gene: TRBV6-6; j_gene: TRBJ1-1; d_gene: NA
CDR3aa: CASSQDGGTVLRGPKNIQCF; CDR3nt: TGCGCCAGCAGCCAAGATGGTGGGACAGTACTGAGAGGGCCAAAAAACATTCAGTGCTTC; abundance: NA; v_gene: TRBV4-1; j_gene: TRBJ2-4; d_gene: TRBD1
CDR3aa: CASSQESGRGYNEQFF; CDR3nt: TGCGCCAGCAGCCAAGAAAGCGGGAGAGGCTACAATGAGCAGTTCTTC; abundance: NA; v_gene: TRBV4-1; j_gene: TRBJ2-1; d_gene: TRBD2
CDR3aa: CASSSTLSGPSSYEQYF; CDR3nt: TGTGCCAGCAGCTCGACCCTTAGCGGGCCTAGCTCCTACGAGCAGTACTTC; abundance: NA; v_gene: TRBV7-9; j_gene: TRBJ2-7; d_gene: TRBD2
CDR3aa: CASSYGLGWVKAFF; CDR3nt: TGTGCCAGCAGTTACGGCCTGGGCTGGGTTAAAGCTTTCTTT; abundance: NA; v_gene: TRBV6-5; j_gene: TRBJ1-1; d_gene: NA
CDR3aa: CASGLDTHTGELFF; CDR3nt: TGTGCCAGCGGCTTGGATACGCACACCGGGGAGCTGTTTTTT; abundance: NA; v_gene: TRBV11-2; j_gene: TRBJ2-2; d_gene: NA
CDR3aa: CASSQESRSNTEAFF; CDR3nt: TGCGCCAGCAGCCAAGAGAGCAGGTCGAACACTGAAGCTTTCTTT; abundance: few; v_gene: TRBV4-3; j_gene: TRBJ1-1; d_gene: NA
CDR3aa: CTGSAQGIGEAFF; CDR3nt: TGTACCGGCAGCGCACAGGGGATTGGAGAAGCTTTCTTT; abundance: NA; v_gene: TRBV11-3; j_gene: TRBJ1-1; d_gene: TRBD1
CDR3aa: CASSWDFPGGDEQFF; CDR3nt: TGCGCCAGCAGCTGGGACTTCCCCGGGGGAGATGAGCAGTTCTTC; abundance: few; v_gene: TRBV5-1; j_gene: TRBJ2-1; d_gene: NA
CDR3aa: CASGPRGSMSYEQYF; CDR3nt: TGTGCTAGTGGTCCACGGGGTTCTATGTCCTACGAGCAGTACTTC; abundance: few; v_gene: TRBV12-5; j_gene: TRBJ2-7; d_gene: NA
CDR3aa: CASGLNAGTAGNEQFF; CDR3nt: TGTGCTAGTGGTTTGAACGCGGGAACTGCGGGGAATGAGCAGTTCTTC; abundance: few; v_gene: TRBV12-5; j_gene: TRBJ2-1; d_gene: NA
CDR3aa: CASSLSPYNEQFF; CDR3nt: TGTGCCAGCAGCTTATCTCCCTACAATGAGCAGTTCTTC; abundance: NA; v_gene: TRBV7-9; j_gene: TRBJ2-1; d_gene: NA
CDR3aa: CASSLARIGASGSSQYF; CDR3nt: TGTGCCAGCAGTTTAGCGCGAATTGGGGCTAGCGGGAGTTCTCAGTACTTC; abundance: many; v_gene: TRBV12-3/TRBV12-4; j_gene: TRBJ2-7; d_gene: TRBD2
CDR3aa: CASSGSQGGSGELFF; CDR3nt: TGTGCCAGCAGTGGGAGCCAGGGGGGATCCGGGGAGCTGTTTTTT; abundance: few; v_gene: TRBV12-3/TRBV12-4; j_gene: TRBJ2-2; d_gene: NA
CDR3aa: CASRPVTSPSCEQYF; CDR3nt: TGTGCCAGCCGCCCCGTCACAAGCCCTTCCTGCGAGCAGTACTTC; abundance: NA; v_gene: TRBV5-5; j_gene: TRBJ2-7; d_gene: NA
CDR3aa: CASSLGSPEQFF; CDR3nt: TGTGCCAGCAGCTTAGGTTCACCAGAGCAGTTCTTC; abundance: NA; v_gene: TRBV7-8; j_gene: TRBJ2-1; d_gene: NA
CDR3aa: CASNPWVAGGKGADTQYF; CDR3nt: TGTGCCAGCAATCCCTGGGTAGCGGGAGGCAAGGGGGCAGATACGCAGTATTTT; abundance: once; v_gene: TRBV6-1; j_gene: TRBJ2-3; d_gene: TRBD2
CDR3aa: CASSVDQPLSPLHF; CDR3nt: TGTGCCAGCAGTGTGGACCAACCCTTATCCCCCCTCCACTTT; abundance: NA; v_gene: TRBV28; j_gene: TRBJ1-6; d_gene: NA
CDR3aa: CASSLKASGAEGTYEQYF; CDR3nt: TGTGCCAGCAGCCTCAAGGCTAGCGGGGCAGAGGGTACTTACGAGCAGTACTTC; abundance: few; v_gene: TRBV4-2; j_gene: TRBJ2-7; d_gene: TRBD2
CDR3aa: CASSFGGEKTQYF; CDR3nt: TGTGCCAGCAGTTTCGGCGGGGAGAAGACCCAGTACTTC; abundance: many; v_gene: TRBV12-3/TRBV12-4; j_gene: TRBJ2-5; d_gene: NA
CDR3aa: CARRDRATRELFF; CDR3nt: TGTGCCCGCCGCGACAGGGCGACCAGGGAGCTGTTTTTT; abundance: NA; v_gene: TRBV30; j_gene: TRBJ2-2; d_gene: TRBD1
CDR3aa: CASSLSGGRDEQYF; CDR3nt: TGTGCCAGCAGTTTATCGGGAGGGCGGGACGAGCAGTACTTC; abundance: few; v_gene: TRBV12-3/TRBV12-4; j_gene: TRBJ2-7; d_gene: TRBD2
CDR3aa: CACSQGQLNNQPQHF; CDR3nt: TGCGCCTGCAGCCAAGGGCAGCTCAACAATCAGCCCCAGCATTTT; abundance: NA; v_gene: TRBV4-1; j_gene: TRBJ1-5; d_gene: NA
CDR3aa: CASSLAGGRSTGELFF; CDR3nt: TGTGCCAGCAGCTTAGCCGGGGGGCGAAGCACCGGGGAGCTGTTTTTT; abundance: NA; v_gene: TRBV7-9; j_gene: TRBJ2-2; d_gene: NA
CDR3aa: CSVAEDTEAFF; CDR3nt: TGCAGCGTTGCTGAGGACACTGAAGCTTTCTTT; abundance: few; v_gene: TRBV29-1; j_gene: TRBJ1-1; d_gene: NA
CDR3aa: CASSGTSGRAVIDTRYF; CDR3nt: TGTGCCAGCAGCGGGACTAGCGGGAGGGCCGTAATAGATACGCGGTATTTT; abundance: NA; v_gene: TRBV12-3/TRBV12-4; j_gene: TRBJ2-3; d_gene: TRBD2
CDR3aa: CASSQGFRNQPQHF; CDR3nt: TGTGCCAGCAGTCAGGGGTTTCGCAATCAGCCCCAGCATTTT; abundance: NA; v_gene: TRBV28; j_gene: TRBJ1-5; d_gene: NA
CDR3aa: CASSRDKQRSQETQYF; CDR3nt: TGTGCCAGCAGCCGCGACAAACAGAGATCCCAAGAGACCCAGTACTTC; abundance: NA; v_gene: TRBV5-5; j_gene: TRBJ2-5; d_gene: NA
CDR3aa: CTSSTSTITDTQYF; CDR3nt: TGTACCAGTAGCACCAGCACTATCACAGATACGCAGTATTTT; abundance: NA; v_gene: TRBV11-1; j_gene: TRBJ2-3; d_gene: NA
CDR3aa: CASSSGYSGNTIYF; CDR3nt: TGTGCCAGCAGTAGCGGTTACTCTGGAAACACCATATATTTT; abundance: many; v_gene: TRBV6-2/TRBV6-3; j_gene: TRBJ1-3; d_gene: NA
CDR3aa: CASTAGPNTEAFF; CDR3nt: TGCGCCAGCACGGCAGGGCCCAACACTGAAGCTTTCTTT; abundance: NA; v_gene: TRBV5-1; j_gene: TRBJ1-1; d_gene: NA
CDR3aa: CASKPRGGVIAKNIQYF; CDR3nt: TGTGCCAGCAAACCCCGGGGTGGAGTCATAGCCAAAAACATTCAGTACTTC; abundance: few; v_gene: TRBV12-3/TRBV12-4; j_gene: TRBJ2-4; d_gene: NA
CDR3aa: CASGDLLGSDQPQHF; CDR3nt: TGTGCCAGCGGGGACCTCCTTGGAAGCGATCAGCCCCAGCATTTT; abundance: NA; v_gene: TRBV6-1; j_gene: TRBJ1-5; d_gene: NA
CDR3aa: CASSLMGQGESEQFF; CDR3nt: TGTGCCAGCAGTTTAATGGGACAGGGTGAGTCTGAGCAGTTCTTC; abundance: NA; v_gene: TRBV28; j_gene: TRBJ2-1; d_gene: TRBD1
CDR3aa: CASSLWVGLSIDTQYF; CDR3nt: TGTGCCAGTAGCTTGTGGGTAGGGCTCTCCATAGATACGCAGTATTTT; abundance: NA; v_gene: TRBV11-3; j_gene: TRBJ2-3; d_gene: NA
CDR3aa: CASSQGAQPQHF; CDR3nt: TGTGCCAGCAGCCAGGGGGCTCAGCCCCAGCATTTT; abundance: NA; v_gene: TRBV5-6; j_gene: TRBJ1-5; d_gene: TRBD1
CDR3aa: CRDETGSTEAFF; CDR3nt: TGCAGAGACGAGACAGGGAGCACTGAAGCTTTCTTT; abundance: NA; v_gene: TRBV29-1; j_gene: TRBJ1-1; d_gene: TRBD1
CDR3aa: CASRIGTSGTYEQYF; CDR3nt: TGTGCCAGCAGAATCGGGACTAGCGGAACCTACGAGCAGTACTTC; abundance: NA; v_gene: TRBV5-4; j_gene: TRBJ2-7; d_gene: TRBD2
CDR3aa: CASRGDLPGGSPFYNEQFF; CDR3nt: TGTGCCAGCAGGGGGGACCTACCGGGAGGGAGCCCCTTCTACAATGAGCAGTTCTTC; abundance: few; v_gene: TRBV6-5; j_gene: TRBJ2-1; d_gene: TRBD2
CDR3aa: CASSQFLKQYSPLHF; CDR3nt: TGTGCCAGCAGTCAGTTCCTGAAGCAGTACTCACCCCTCCACTTT; abundance: many; v_gene: TRBV12-3/TRBV12-4; j_gene: TRBJ1-6; d_gene: NA